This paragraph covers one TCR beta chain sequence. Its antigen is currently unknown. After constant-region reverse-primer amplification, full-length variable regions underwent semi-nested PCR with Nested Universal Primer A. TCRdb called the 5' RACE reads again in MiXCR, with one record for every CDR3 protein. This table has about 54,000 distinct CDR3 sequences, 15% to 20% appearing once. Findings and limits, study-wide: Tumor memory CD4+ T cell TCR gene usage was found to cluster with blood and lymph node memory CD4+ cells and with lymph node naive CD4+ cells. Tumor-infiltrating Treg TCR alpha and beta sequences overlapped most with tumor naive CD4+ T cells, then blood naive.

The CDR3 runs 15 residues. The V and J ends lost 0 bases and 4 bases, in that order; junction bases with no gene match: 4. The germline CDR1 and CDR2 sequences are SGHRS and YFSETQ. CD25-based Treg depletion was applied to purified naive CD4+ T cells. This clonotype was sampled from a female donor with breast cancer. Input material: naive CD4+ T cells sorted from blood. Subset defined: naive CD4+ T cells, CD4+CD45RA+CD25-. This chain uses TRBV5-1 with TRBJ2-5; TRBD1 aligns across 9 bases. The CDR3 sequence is CASSLGTGVGETQYF. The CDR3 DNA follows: TGCGCCAGCAGCTTGGGGACAGGGGTTGGAGAGACCCAGTACTTC. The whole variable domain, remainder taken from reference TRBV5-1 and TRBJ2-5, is KAGVTQTPRYLIKTRGQQVTLSCSPISGHRSVSWYQQTPGQGLQFLFEYFSETQRNKGNFPGRFSGRQFSNSRSEMNVSTLELGDSALYLCASSLGTGVGETQYFGPGTRLLVL.